These 28 T cell receptor beta chains were sequenced from one sample in a study of post-analysis software for immune sequencing data. Overall study results and limits: Controls showed lower frequencies than patients for roughly five TRBV segments, and TRBV5-6, TRBV5-1 and TRBV20-1 were among these.

Their antigens remain unidentified. The library was made from cDNA and included unique molecular identifiers. TCRdb recomputed calls from the PCR reads with MiXCR, one row per CDR3 protein. Here the sample spans under 900,000 distinct CDR3 sequences, approximately 53% being singletons. The specimen sequenced was blood. The receptors shown here come from a girl between 5 and 17 years old with multiple sclerosis.

The sample holds one count of this clonotype. The CDR3 DNA reads TGTGCCAGCAGCCCGACGTGGAACTACGAGCAGTACTTC. This translates into CASSPTWNYEQYF. V usage is TRBV7-6 and J usage is TRBJ2-5, with D uncertain. The DNA end is more similar to TRBJ2-7, so the J call may be wrong. From germline, CDR1 is SGHVS and CDR2 FNYEAQ. CDR3 length: 13 residues.

The chain couples TRBV10-3 to TRBJ2-7; unclear D gene. Germline CDR1 ENHRY, CDR2 SYGVKD. The CDR3 sequence is 14 residues long. V lost 6 bases, J lost 7 bases, and 19 bases lay in between. CDR3 sequence (DNA): TGTGCCATCAGGGGCAGCGAAGGTTACAATGAGCAGTACTTC. It is translated as CAIRGSEGYNEQYF.

The rearrangement joins TRBV20-1 to TRBJ2-7; 7 bases fit TRBD2. The trim removed 3 bases at V and 3 bases at J, leaving 11 bases unmatched. The CDR3 has 15 residues. Germline V gene data show CDR1 as DFQATT and CDR2 as SNEGSKA (reference sequence). CDR3 sequence (DNA): TGCAGTGCTAGGCCCGGGACCGCGGGGGACTACGAGCAGTACTTC. Protein product: CSARPGTAGDYEQYF.

The rearrangement uses TRBV5-1 and TRBJ2-7; the D gene is possibly TRBD2 (7 bases). Germline V CDR1 and CDR2: SGHRS, YFSETQ. Trimming stripped 0 bases from V and 4 bases from J, with 11 bases between. The CDR3 has 14 residues. The CDR3 DNA is TGCGCCAGCAGCTTGGCAGGGGAGGGGTACGAGCAGTACTTC. Encoded protein: CASSLAGEGYEQYF.

The chain has TRBV11-2 and TRBJ2-1; TRBD2 is a possible D gene (7 bases). The CDR3 length is 17 residues. The V and J ends lost 7 bases and 8 bases respectively, with 27 bases between them. The V gene's germline CDR1 is SGHAT and CDR2 FQNNGV. CDR3 bases: TGTGCCAGCACCATAAGCCCCTTTGTAGGGGGGGGCTATGAGCAGTTCTTC. Protein: CASTISPFVGGGYEQFF.

This clonotype was seen more than once but under ten times. CDR3 in DNA: TGTGCTATCCGGACAGCCCCGGGGACCCAGTACTTC. Its protein is CAIRTAPGTQYF. The V gene is TRBV6-1, the J gene TRBJ2-5; the D gene is possibly TRBD1 (6 bases). The CDR3 spans 12 residues. Germline values: CDR1 MNHNS, CDR2 SASEGT.

The gene calls are TRBV4-2 and TRBJ2-6, with 9 nucleotides matching TRBD1. The V and J ends lost 0 bases and 0 bases, in that order; junction bases with no gene match: 9. The CDR3 runs to 20 residues. Per germline, CDR1 LGHNA and CDR2 YNFKEQ. The CDR3 coding sequence is TGTGCCAGCAGCCAAGAAGGGACAGGGCTCCTCCTCTCTGGGGCCAACGTCCTGACTTTC. Protein: CASSQEGTGLLLSGANVLTF.

V usage is TRBV27 and J usage is TRBJ2-1, with TRBD2 as a possible D gene (6 bases). Per the germline V gene, CDR1 is MNHEY and CDR2 is SMNVEV (reference sequence). The CDR3 is made up of 15 amino acids. Trimming removed 7 bases at V and 4 bases at J, with 17 bases between. CDR3 bases: TGTGCCAGCAAAGTGGTCCCCGGGGGTTACAATGAGCAGTTCTTC. This encodes CASKVVPGGYNEQFF.

This clonotype was observed a handful of times. Written as DNA, the CDR3 is TGTGCCAGCAGCTTATCCGGTCGCCCAGCTAACTATGGCTACACCTTC. This sequence encodes CASSLSGRPANYGYTF. V usage is TRBV7-9 and J usage is TRBJ1-2; unclear D gene. In germline, CDR1 is SEHNR, CDR2 FQNEAQ (reference sequence). Trimming pared 2 bases from V and 0 bases from J, leaving 13 bases between. CDR3 length: 16 amino acids.

Of note for this clonotype: An end of the junction does not agree with germline; a read error may underlie this. V and J are TRBV27 and TRBJ2-5, with 9 bases lining up with TRBD1. The CDR3 totals 12 residues. Germline CDR1 and CDR2: MNHEY and SMNVEV (reference sequence). DNA for the CDR3: TGTGTCAGCAGCCGATACACAGGGGGCAAGTACTTC. Its protein product is CVSSRYTGGKYF.

The J gene is TRBJ2-7, the V gene TRBV6-5; the match to TRBD2 covers 15 bases. The CDR3 is made up of 17 amino acids. Trimming at V came to 2 bases and at J to 3 bases, leaving 5 bases not matched to a gene. The V gene's germline CDR1 is MNHEY and CDR2 SVGAGI. CDR3 region: CASSYPTGLAGGYEQYF. The DNA of the CDR3 is TGTGCCAGCAGTTACCCTACGGGACTAGCGGGGGGCTACGAGCAGTACTTC.

This chain connects TRBV10-3 to TRBJ2-7; perhaps TRBD1 as D (6 bases). Trimming cost V 5 bases and J 0 bases, with 14 bases left between them. Germline lookup yields CDR1 ENHRY and CDR2 SYGVKD. This CDR3 has 15 amino acids. The CDR3 nucleotides read TGTGCCATCAGTCTCCGGGACACGAGCTCCTACGAGCAGTACTTC. Protein product: CAISLRDTSSYEQYF.

This clonotype has just a few counts. The rearrangement links TRBV4-2 to TRBJ1-1; a possible D gene is TRBD1 (5 bases). From germline, CDR1 is LGHNA and CDR2 YNFKEQ. This CDR3 is built from 15 residues. V shed 0 bases and J shed 3 bases, with 11 bases lying between them. Here the CDR3 reads CASSQEGRVDTEAFF. The CDR3 DNA reads TGTGCCAGCAGCCAAGAGGGCAGGGTGGACACTGAAGCTTTCTTT.

The table lists this clonotype with a few counts. This chain joins TRBV6-4 and TRBJ2-1; 9 nucleotides line up with TRBD1. The V and J ends lost 6 bases and 8 bases, in that order; junction bases with no gene match: 11. There are 15 residues in the CDR3. Per germline, CDR1 MRHNA and CDR2 SNTAGT. The CDR3 sequence is CASSSFGQGMDEQFF. The CDR3 DNA sequence: TGTGCCAGCAGCAGCTTCGGACAGGGGATGGATGAGCAGTTCTTC.

The chain uses TRBV7-8 and TRBJ1-1; no firm D call. The CDR3 runs to 14 residues. Trimming removed 0 bases at V and 3 bases at J, with 8 bases between. Germline loops: CDR1 SGHVS, CDR2 FQNEAQ. The CDR3: CASSLARGDTEAFF. In DNA, the CDR3 is TGTGCCAGCAGCTTAGCGCGCGGGGACACTGAAGCTTTCTTT.

About this clonotype itself: One junction end disagrees with the germline gene, perhaps due to a read error. The chain is built from TRBV7-9 and TRBJ2-7; D not resolved. Germline V lookup: CDR1 SEHNR, CDR2 FQNEAQ (reference sequence). The CDR3 has 13 amino acids. CDR3 region: CANSLEAVYEQYF. CDR3 DNA: TGTGCCAACAGCTTAGAGGCGGTCTACGAGCAGTACTTC.

V usage is TRBV2 and J usage is TRBJ2-7, with no clear D. The CDR3 consists of 10 residues. CDR1 and CDR2 from the germline V gene are SNHLY and FYNNEI. V was shortened by 9 bases and J by 4 bases, with 7 bases between the two germline ends. CDR3 residues: CASKTYEQYF. DNA of the CDR3: TGTGCCAGTAAGACTTACGAGCAGTACTTC. Looking up the rest from reference TRBV2 and TRBJ2-7 gives the full variable domain: EPEVTQTPSHQVTQMGQEVILRCVPISNHLYFYWYRQILGQKVEFLVSFYNNEISEKSEIFDDQFSVERPDGSNFTLKIRSTKLEDSAMYFCASKTYEQYFGPGTRLTVT.

This clonotype was observed a handful of times. At one end, the junction sequence differs from germline, possibly due to a read error. The chain has TRBV25-1 and TRBJ2-5; D uncertain. CDR1 MGHDK and CDR2 SYGVNS come from the germline V gene. The CDR3 loop spans 13 amino acids. In DNA, the CDR3 is TGTGCCAGCAGCGAATTGGTGGCGGAGACCCAGTACTTC. Its protein product is CASSELVAETQYF.

V usage is TRBV20-1 and J usage is TRBJ2-7; 13 bases match TRBD2. Germline CDR1 DFQATT, CDR2 SNEGSKA (reference sequence). The CDR3 is 14 residues long. Trimming took 4 bases from V and 7 from J; bases not matched to a gene: 7. Here the CDR3 DNA reads TGCAGTGCTACCGGACTAGCGGGAGAACGAGAGCAGTACTTC. Amino acids: CSATGLAGEREQYF.

V and J are TRBV6-5 and TRBJ2-1; either TRBD1 or TRBD2 may supply D (5 bases each). With 6 bases removed from V and 6 bases from J, the gap between germline ends came to 18 bases. Germline V gives CDR1 MNHEY, CDR2 SVGAGI. The CDR3 is 15 residues long. CDR3 nucleotides: TGTGCCAGCAGGCAACTCGGGGCCCCCCTCAATGAGCAGTTCTTC. Its protein product is CASRQLGAPLNEQFF.

V usage is TRBV27 and J usage is TRBJ2-3; no reliable D call. Trimming cost V 3 bases and J 4 bases, with 17 bases left between them. This CDR3 has 16 residues. Per germline, CDR1 MNHEY and CDR2 SMNVEV (reference sequence). The CDR3 loop is CASSFPSLTRPDTQYF. DNA for the CDR3: TGTGCCAGCAGTTTTCCCTCGCTGACCCGGCCAGATACGCAGTATTTT.

This clonotype was counted between two and nine times. This chain links TRBV5-1 with TRBJ2-1, with D possibly matching TRBD1 (6 bases). Trimming removed 0 bases at V and 5 bases at J, with 18 bases between. Germline V gene sequence: CDR1 SGHRS, CDR2 YFSETQ. The CDR3 loop spans 17 amino acids. CDR3 nucleotide sequence: TGCGCCAGCAGCTTGGCCCTACGACAGGTGGTCAACAATGAGCAGTTCTTC. This encodes CASSLALRQVVNNEQFF.

This chain connects TRBV29-1 to TRBJ1-2, with D unclear. The CDR3 runs to 13 residues. CDR1 and CDR2 (germline): SQVTM, ANQGSEA. Trimming stripped 4 bases from V and 5 bases from J, with 14 bases between. CDR3 nucleotides: TGCAGCGTTGTAAAGGGAGTAGGGTATGGCTACACCTTC. Translated: CSVVKGVGYGYTF.

The V and J genes are TRBV5-1 and TRBJ1-4; D perhaps matches TRBD1 (6 bases). The CDR3 is 16 residues long. Germline CDR1 is SGHRS and CDR2 is YFSETQ. The V end lost 0 bases, the J end lost 5 bases, and 14 bases lay between the germline ends. The CDR3 reads CASSLASDSVNEKLFF. In DNA form, the CDR3 reads TGCGCCAGCAGCTTGGCCTCGGACAGCGTCAATGAAAAACTGTTTTTT.

This sequence joins TRBV5-1 and TRBJ1-1; D not resolved. CDR3 length equals 14 residues. Deletions cut 5 bases from V and 1 base from J, with 12 bases between. Per the germline V gene, CDR1 is SGHRS and CDR2 is YFSETQ. The chain's CDR3 is CASRPQATNTEAFF. The CDR3 bases are TGCGCCAGCAGACCGCAGGCTACGAACACTGAAGCTTTCTTT.

Points on this clonotype: The junction differs from germline at one of its ends, possibly a read error. This chain joins TRBV12-3 or TRBV12-4 and TRBJ2-3; TRBD2 agrees at 9 bases. This CDR3 is 16 amino acids long. In DNA form, the CDR3 reads TGTGCCGGCAGTGAAGCGGGGGGTCCCTTCACAGATACGCAGTATTTT. Protein sequence: CAGSEAGGPFTDTQYF.

The chain links TRBV5-1 to TRBJ2-4; 8 nucleotides line up with TRBD1. V shed 4 bases and J 3 bases; nucleotides not matched to a gene: 6. The germline V gene encodes CDR1 SGHRS and CDR2 YFSETQ. The CDR3 covers 15 residues. Here the CDR3 DNA reads TGCGCCAGCAGCCCCAAGGACAGGGACAAAAACATTCAGTACTTC. Translating it yields CASSPKDRDKNIQYF.

The chain is built from TRBV4-1 and TRBJ2-3, with TRBD2 identical over 7 bases. This CDR3 spans 16 amino acids. Germline assignment: CDR1 MGHRA and CDR2 YSYEKL. J gave up 5 bases and V 1 base, and 9 bases lay outside the gene matches. The CDR3 sequence: CASSQVPAGRGDTQYF. The CDR3 nucleotides are TGCGCCAGCAGCCAAGTCCCAGCGGGGAGGGGAGATACGCAGTATTTT.